This TCR beta chain was recovered during a study of OX40 agonist ivuxolimab in advanced cancers. Across the whole study: Patients' therapy was ivuxolimab, an antibody that acts as an agonist of OX40 (CD134). Hepatocellular carcinoma, melanoma, renal cell or head and neck cancer affected the dose-escalation patients. Antecedent anti-PD-1, anti-PD-L1 or anti-CTLA-4 therapy was permissible, with roughly 36% having received some. General observations from the study: Certain nonresponders likewise exhibited a low normalized T-cell clonal expansion.

Here immunoSEQ multiplex PCR was the method, and the copy in TCRdb shows in-frame clones only, minus some. The sample includes roughly 70,000 clones, roughly 88% of them seen just once. About this clone: The antigen is unknown.

The V gene lost 3 bases and the J gene lost 5 bases, with 8 bases spanning the gap. Germline CDR1 reads DFQATT; CDR2 reads SNEGSKA (reference sequence). CDR3 length: 11 residues. The chain recombines TRBV20-1 with TRBJ2-7; unclear D gene. The input for sequencing was CD4+ or CD8+ T cells sorted from blood, taken in a trial of the OX40 agonist ivuxolimab. The sequence came from an adult with an advanced solid tumor such as melanoma, head and neck, liver or kidney cancer. CDR3 residues: CSASRPDEQYF. DNA for the CDR3: TGCAGTGCTAGCAGACCTGACGAGCAGTACTTC.